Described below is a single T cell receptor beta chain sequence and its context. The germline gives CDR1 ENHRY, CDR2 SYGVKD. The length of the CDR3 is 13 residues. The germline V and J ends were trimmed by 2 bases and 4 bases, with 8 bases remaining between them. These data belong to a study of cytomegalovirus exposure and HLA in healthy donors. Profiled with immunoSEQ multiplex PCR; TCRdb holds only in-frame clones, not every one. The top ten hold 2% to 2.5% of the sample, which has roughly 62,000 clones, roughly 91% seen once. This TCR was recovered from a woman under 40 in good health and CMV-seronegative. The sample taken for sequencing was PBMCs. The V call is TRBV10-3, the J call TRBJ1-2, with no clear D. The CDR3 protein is CAISEEGAYGYTF. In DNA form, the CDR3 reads TGTGCCATCAGTGAGGAGGGTGCCTATGGCTACACCTTC.